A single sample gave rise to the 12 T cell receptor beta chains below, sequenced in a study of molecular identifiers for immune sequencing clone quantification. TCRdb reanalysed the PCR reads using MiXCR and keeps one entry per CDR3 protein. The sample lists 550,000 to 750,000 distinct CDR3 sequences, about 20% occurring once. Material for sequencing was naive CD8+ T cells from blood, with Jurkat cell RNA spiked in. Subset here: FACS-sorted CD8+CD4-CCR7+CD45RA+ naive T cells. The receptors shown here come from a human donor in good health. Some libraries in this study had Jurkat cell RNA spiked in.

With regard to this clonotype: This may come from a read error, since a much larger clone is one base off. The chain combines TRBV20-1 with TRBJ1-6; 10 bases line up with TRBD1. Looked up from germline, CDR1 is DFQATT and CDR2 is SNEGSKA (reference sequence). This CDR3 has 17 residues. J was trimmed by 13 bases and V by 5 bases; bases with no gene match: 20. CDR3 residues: CSAASGTGVLKFGPLHF. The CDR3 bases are TGCAGTGCTGCTTCCGGGACAGGGGTCCTCAAATTCGGCCCCCTCCACTTT.

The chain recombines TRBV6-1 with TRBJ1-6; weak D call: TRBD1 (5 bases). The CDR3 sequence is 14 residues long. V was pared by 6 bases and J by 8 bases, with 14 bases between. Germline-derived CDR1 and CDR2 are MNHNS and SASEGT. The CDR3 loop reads CASSMAGPYSPLHF. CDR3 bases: TGTGCCAGCAGCATGGCGGGGCCCTATTCACCCCTCCACTTT.

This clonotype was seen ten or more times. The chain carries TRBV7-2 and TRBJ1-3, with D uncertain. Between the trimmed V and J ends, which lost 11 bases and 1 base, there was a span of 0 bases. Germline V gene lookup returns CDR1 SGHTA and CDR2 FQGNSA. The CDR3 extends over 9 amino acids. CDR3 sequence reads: CASGNTIYF. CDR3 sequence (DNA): TGTGCCTCTGGAAACACCATATATTTT.

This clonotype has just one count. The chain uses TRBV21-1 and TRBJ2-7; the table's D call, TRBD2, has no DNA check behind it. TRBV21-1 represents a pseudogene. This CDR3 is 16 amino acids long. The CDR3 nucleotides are TGTGCCAGCAGCAAACGGGGGGGCACGGGGTATTGCGAGCAGTACTTC. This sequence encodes CASSKRGGTGYCEQYF.

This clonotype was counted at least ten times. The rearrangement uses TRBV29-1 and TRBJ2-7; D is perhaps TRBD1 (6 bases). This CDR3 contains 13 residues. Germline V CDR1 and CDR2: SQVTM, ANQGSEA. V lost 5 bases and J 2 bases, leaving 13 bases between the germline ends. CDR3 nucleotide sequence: TGCAGCGTTTTAGGAACAGGGACCTACGAGCAGTACTTC. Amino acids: CSVLGTGTYEQYF.

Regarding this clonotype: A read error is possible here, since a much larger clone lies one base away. CDR3 coding DNA: TGTGCCGGCACTCGGACAGGCAACACTGAAGCTTTCTTT. Encoded protein: CAGTRTGNTEAFF. The V and J genes are TRBV6-2 or TRBV6-3 and TRBJ1-1, with 7 bases matching TRBD1. Per germline, CDR1 MNHEY and CDR2 SVGEGT. J gave up 2 bases and V 11 bases, and 8 bases lay outside the gene matches. The CDR3 is made up of 13 amino acids.

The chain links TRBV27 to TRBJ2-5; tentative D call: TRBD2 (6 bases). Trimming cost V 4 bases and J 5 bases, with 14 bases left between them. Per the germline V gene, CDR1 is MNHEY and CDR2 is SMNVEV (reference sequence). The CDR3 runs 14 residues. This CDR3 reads CASSSGRIWETQYF. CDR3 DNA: TGTGCCAGCAGTTCCGGGAGAATCTGGGAGACCCAGTACTTC.

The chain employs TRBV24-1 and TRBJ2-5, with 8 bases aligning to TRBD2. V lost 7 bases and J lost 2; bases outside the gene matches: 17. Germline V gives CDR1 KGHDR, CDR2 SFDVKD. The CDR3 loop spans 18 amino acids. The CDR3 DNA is TGTGCCACCAGCGCTTCCCAGCGGGAGAGAGAGGGACAAGAGACCCAGTACTTC. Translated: CATSASQREREGQETQYF.

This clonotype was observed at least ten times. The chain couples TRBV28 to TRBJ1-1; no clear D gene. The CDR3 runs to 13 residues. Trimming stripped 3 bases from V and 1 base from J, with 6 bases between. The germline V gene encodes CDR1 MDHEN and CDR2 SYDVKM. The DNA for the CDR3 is TGTGCCAGCAGTTTTTCTGAGAACACTGAAGCTTTCTTT. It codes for CASSFSENTEAFF.

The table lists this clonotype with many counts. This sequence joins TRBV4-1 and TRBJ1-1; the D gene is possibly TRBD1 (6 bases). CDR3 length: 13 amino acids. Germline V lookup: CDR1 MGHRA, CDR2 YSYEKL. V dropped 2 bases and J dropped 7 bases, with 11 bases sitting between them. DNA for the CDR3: TGCGCCAGCAGCCAATTGGGGGGCAGTGAAGCTTTCTTT. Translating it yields CASSQLGGSEAFF.

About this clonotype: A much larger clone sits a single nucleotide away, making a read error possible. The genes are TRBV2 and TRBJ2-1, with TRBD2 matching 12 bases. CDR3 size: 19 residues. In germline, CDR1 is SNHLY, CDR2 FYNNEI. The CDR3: CTSSGEVSSGRVSYNEQFF. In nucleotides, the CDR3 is TGTACCAGCAGCGGCGAGGTGTCTAGCGGGAGGGTAAGCTACAATGAGCAGTTCTTC.

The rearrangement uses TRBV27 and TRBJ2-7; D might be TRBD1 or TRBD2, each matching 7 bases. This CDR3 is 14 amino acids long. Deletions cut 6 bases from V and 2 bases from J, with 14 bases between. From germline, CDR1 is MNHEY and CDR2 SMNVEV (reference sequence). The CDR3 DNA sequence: TGTGCCAGCAGAGGGGGCGGGAGTCCCTACGAGCAGTACTTC. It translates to CASRGGGSPYEQYF.